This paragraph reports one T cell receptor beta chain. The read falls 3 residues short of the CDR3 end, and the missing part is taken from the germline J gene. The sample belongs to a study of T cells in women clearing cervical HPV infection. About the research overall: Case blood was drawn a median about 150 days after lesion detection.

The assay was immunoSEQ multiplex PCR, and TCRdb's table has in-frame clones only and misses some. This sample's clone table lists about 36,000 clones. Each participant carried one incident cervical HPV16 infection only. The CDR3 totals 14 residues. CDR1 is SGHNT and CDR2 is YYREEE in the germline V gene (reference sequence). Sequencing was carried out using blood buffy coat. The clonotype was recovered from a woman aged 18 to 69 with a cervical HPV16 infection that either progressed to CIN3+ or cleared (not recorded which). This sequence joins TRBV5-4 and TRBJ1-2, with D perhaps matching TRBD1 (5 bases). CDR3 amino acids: CASSPGPTEEGYTF. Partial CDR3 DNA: TGTGCCAGCAGCCCGGGCCCGACAGAAGAGGGC.